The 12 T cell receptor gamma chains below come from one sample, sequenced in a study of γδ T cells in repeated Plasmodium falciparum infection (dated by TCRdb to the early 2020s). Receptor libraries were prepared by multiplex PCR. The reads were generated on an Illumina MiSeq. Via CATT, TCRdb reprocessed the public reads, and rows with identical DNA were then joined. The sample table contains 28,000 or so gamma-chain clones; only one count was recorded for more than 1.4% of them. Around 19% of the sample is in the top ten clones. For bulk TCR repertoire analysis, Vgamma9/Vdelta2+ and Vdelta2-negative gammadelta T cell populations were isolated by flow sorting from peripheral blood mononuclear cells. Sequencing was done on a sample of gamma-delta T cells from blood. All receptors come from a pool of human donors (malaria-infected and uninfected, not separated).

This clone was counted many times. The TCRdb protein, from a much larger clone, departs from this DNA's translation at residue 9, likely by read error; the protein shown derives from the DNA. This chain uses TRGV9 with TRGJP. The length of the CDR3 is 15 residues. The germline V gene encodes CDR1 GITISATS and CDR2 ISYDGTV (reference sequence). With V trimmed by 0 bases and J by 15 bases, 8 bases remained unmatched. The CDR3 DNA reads TGTGCCTTGTGGGAGGTGCGTCCGGACAAAAAAATCAAGGTATTT. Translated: CALWEVRPDKKIKVF.

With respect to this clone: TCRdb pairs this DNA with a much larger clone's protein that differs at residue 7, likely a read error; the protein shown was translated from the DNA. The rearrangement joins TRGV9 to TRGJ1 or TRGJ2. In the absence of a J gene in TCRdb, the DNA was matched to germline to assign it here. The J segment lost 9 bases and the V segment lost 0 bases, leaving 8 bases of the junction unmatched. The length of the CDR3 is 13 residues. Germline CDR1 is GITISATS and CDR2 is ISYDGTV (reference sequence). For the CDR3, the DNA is TGTGCCTTGTGGGAGGTGGACCCGATTAAGAAACTCTTT. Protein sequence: CALWEVDPIKKLF.

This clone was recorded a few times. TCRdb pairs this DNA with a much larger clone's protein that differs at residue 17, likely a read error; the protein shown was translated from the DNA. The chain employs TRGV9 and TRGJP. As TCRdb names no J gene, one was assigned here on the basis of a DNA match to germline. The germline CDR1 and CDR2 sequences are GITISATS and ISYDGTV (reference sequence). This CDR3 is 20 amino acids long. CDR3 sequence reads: CALWEVRPLGRELGKKTKVF. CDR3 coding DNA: TGTGCCTTGTGGGAGGTGCGACCCCTTGGGCGAGAGTTGGGCAAAAAAACCAAGGTATTT.

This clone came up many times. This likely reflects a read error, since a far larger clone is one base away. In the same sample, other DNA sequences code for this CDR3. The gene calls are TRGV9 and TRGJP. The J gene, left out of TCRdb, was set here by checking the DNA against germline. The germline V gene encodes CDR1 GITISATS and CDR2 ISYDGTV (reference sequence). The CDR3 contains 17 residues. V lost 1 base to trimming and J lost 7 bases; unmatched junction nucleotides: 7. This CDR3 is CALWEVPQELGKKIKVF. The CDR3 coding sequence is TGTGCCTTGTGGGAGGTCCCGCAGGAGTTGGGCAAAAAAATCAAGGTATTT.

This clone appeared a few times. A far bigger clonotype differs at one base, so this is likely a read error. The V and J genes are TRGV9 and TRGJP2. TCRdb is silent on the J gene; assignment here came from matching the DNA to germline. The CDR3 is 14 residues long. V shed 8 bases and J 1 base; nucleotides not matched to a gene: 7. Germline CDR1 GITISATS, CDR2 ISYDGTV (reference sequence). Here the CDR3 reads CALYPGSSDWIKTF. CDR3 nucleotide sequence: TGTGCCTTGTACCCCGGTAGTAGTGATTGGATCAAGACGTTT.

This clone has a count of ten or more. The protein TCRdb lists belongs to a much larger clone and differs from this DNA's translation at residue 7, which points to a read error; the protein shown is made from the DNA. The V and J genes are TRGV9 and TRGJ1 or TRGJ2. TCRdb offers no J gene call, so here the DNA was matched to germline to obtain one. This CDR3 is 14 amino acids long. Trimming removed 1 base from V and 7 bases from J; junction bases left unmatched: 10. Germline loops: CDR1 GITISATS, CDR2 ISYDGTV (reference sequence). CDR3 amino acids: CALWEVPSGYKKLF. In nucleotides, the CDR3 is TGTGCCTTGTGGGAGGTCCCTTCGGGGTATAAGAAACTCTTT.

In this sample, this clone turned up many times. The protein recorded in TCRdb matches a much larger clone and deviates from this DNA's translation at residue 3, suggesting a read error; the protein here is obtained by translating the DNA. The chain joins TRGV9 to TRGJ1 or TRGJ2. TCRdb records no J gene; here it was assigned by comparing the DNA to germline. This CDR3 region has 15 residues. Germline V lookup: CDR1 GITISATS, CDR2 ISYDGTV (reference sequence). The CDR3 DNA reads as TGTGCCTCGTGGGAGGTGCACCCCTTTTATTATAAGAAACTCTTT. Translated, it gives CASWEVHPFYYKKLF.

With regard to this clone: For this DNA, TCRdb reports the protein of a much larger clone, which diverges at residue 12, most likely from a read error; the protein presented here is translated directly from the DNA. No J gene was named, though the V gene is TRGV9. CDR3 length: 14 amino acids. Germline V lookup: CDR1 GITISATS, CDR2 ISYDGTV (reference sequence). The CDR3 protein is CALWEVWDYYKELF. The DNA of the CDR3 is TGTGCCTTGTGGGAGGTGTGGGATTATTATAAGGAACTCTTT.

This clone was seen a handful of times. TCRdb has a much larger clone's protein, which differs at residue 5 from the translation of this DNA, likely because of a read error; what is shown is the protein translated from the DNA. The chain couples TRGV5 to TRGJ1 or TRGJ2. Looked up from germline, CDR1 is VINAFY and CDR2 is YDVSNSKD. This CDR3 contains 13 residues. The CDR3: CATWGRRDTKKLF. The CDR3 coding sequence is TGTGCCACCTGGGGCAGGCGGGATACTAAGAAACTCTTT.

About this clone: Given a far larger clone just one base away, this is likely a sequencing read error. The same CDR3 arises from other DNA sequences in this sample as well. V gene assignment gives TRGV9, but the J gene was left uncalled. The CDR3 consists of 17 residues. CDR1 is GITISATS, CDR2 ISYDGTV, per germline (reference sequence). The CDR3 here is CALWDNLNGLGKKIKVF. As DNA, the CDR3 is TGTGCCTTGTGGGATAACCTAAACGGGTTGGGCAAAAAAATCAAGGTGTTT.

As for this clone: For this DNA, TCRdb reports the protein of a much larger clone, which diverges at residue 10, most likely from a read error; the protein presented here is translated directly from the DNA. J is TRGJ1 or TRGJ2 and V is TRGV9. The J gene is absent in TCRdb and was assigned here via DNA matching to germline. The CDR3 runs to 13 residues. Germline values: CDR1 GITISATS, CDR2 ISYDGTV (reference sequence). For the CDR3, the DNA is TGTGCCTTGTGGGATTTCTCGTATTATAGGAAACTCTTT. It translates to CALWDFSYYRKLF.

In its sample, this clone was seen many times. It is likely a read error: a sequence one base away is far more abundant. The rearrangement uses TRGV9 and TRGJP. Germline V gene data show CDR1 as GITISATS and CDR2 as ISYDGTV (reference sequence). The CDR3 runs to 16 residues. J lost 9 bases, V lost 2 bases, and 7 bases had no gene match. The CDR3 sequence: CALWEAHPLGKKIKVF. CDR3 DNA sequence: TGTGCCTTGTGGGAGGCCCATCCGTTGGGCAAAAAAATCAAGGTATTT.